The 22 T cell receptor beta chains given below trace back to one sample, sequenced in a study of blood T cell repertoires in COVID-19. Clones were read by immunoSEQ multiplex PCR, and TCRdb kept only the in-frame ones, dropping some. The sample lists tens of thousands of clones, 90% occurring once. Sequencing was done on a sample of peripheral blood. These receptors all stem from a human donor in a cohort sampled during active COVID-19.

The chain has TRBV20-1 and TRBJ2-1; D is possibly TRBD2 (5 bases). This CDR3 region has 10 residues. The V and J ends lost 5 bases and 13 bases respectively, with 12 bases between them. In germline, CDR1 is DFQATT, CDR2 SNEGSKA (reference sequence). The CDR3 DNA reads as TGCAGTGCTTCAAGCGGAACCCAGTTCTTC. Its protein is CSASSGTQFF.

This chain links TRBV7-6 with TRBJ2-7; weak D call: TRBD1 (6 bases). The CDR3 is 16 amino acids. V was clipped by 6 bases and J by 6 bases, with 24 bases between them. In germline, CDR1 is SGHVS, CDR2 FNYEAQ. The CDR3 DNA sequence: TGTGCCAGCAGTTCTCTCTTATCTGAACAGGGAAGCGAGCAGTACTTC. Its translation: CASSSLLSEQGSEQYF.

The rearrangement uses TRBV6-5 and TRBJ2-7, with a possible D match to TRBD2 (5 bases). In germline, CDR1 is MNHEY, CDR2 SVGAGI. The V gene lost 10 bases and the J gene lost 0 bases, with 16 bases spanning the gap. This CDR3 has 14 amino acids. CDR3 nucleotide sequence: TGTGCCACCACATCCTTGGGGAGCTCCTACGAGCAGTACTTC. The encoded protein is CATTSLGSSYEQYF.

The chain combines TRBV19 with TRBJ1-2, with no clear D. Germline V gene sequence: CDR1 LNHDA, CDR2 SQIVND (reference sequence). The CDR3 spans 13 residues. The ends were cut back, 7 bases at V and 4 bases at J, with 13 bases in the middle. CDR3: CASNLVSSYGYTF. CDR3 in DNA: TGTGCCAGTAATCTCGTCTCCTCCTATGGCTACACCTTC.

This sequence joins TRBV9 and TRBJ2-7; 14 positions agree with TRBD2. This CDR3 is built from 15 residues. The V gene end was trimmed by 4 bases and the J gene end by 4 bases; junction bases not matched to a gene: 4. The germline CDR1 and CDR2 sequences are SGDLS and YYNGEE. CDR3 loop: CASSIGTSGSYEQYF. As DNA, the CDR3 is TGTGCCAGCAGCATTGGGACTAGCGGGAGTTACGAGCAGTACTTC.

The CDR3 sequence: CASSYTRGREYNEQFF. CDR3 DNA: TGTGCCAGCAGCTATACACGGGGGCGGGAGTACAATGAGCAGTTCTTC. V is TRBV7-6 and J is TRBJ2-1, with D maybe TRBD2 (7 bases). The CDR3 is made up of 16 amino acids. Germline lookup yields CDR1 SGHVS and CDR2 FNYEAQ. V gave up 4 bases and J gave up 4 bases, with 17 bases separating them.

The rearrangement joins TRBV7-3 to TRBJ2-6, with a weak D call TRBD2 (6 bases). Per germline, CDR1 SGHTA and CDR2 FQGTGA. Between the trimmed V and J ends, which lost 5 bases and 0 bases, there was a span of 17 bases. CDR3 length equals 18 residues. Here the CDR3 reads CASSTTAHGSSGANVLTF. As DNA, the CDR3 is TGTGCCAGCAGCACAACGGCGCACGGGAGCTCTGGGGCCAACGTCCTGACTTTC.

The CDR3 sequence: CASSLVGTASGYTF. Written as DNA, the CDR3 is TGTGCCAGCAGCTTAGTTGGCACCGCCTCGGGCTACACCTTC. The V gene is TRBV11-2, the J gene TRBJ1-2; the D is unclear. Looked up from germline, CDR1 is SGHAT and CDR2 is FQNNGV. The ends were cut back, 1 base at V and 8 bases at J, with 14 bases in the middle. The CDR3 runs to 14 residues.

V usage is TRBV6-2 or TRBV6-3 and J usage is TRBJ2-1; TRBD2 aligns across 8 bases. CDR1 is MNHEY and CDR2 is SVGEGT in the germline V gene. V lost 4 bases, J lost 6 bases, and 20 bases stayed unmatched. The CDR3 sequence is 19 residues long. The CDR3 nucleotides read TGTGCCAGCAGTTGGGCCCTAGGACGAAAAGCGGGAGTAGGCAATGAGCAGTTCTTC. Its protein product is CASSWALGRKAGVGNEQFF.

J is TRBJ2-5 and V is TRBV6-2 or TRBV6-3, with 11 nucleotides matching TRBD1. The CDR3 extends over 16 amino acids. Trimming took 4 bases from V and 5 from J; bases not matched to a gene: 9. The V gene's germline CDR1 is MNHEY and CDR2 SVGEGT. CDR3 in DNA: TGTGCCAGCAGTTCGATGTTGGACAGGGGGCGCGAGACCCAGTACTTC. Translated: CASSSMLDRGRETQYF.

V and J are TRBV5-4 and TRBJ2-3, with D uncertain. V was pared by 5 bases and J by 3 bases, with 7 bases between. The CDR3 covers 12 residues. Per the germline V gene, CDR1 is SGHNT and CDR2 is YYREEE (reference sequence). CDR3: CASSEETDTQYF. The CDR3 nucleotides read TGTGCCAGCAGTGAAGAGACAGATACGCAGTATTTT.

This chain connects TRBV27 to TRBJ1-4, with D hard to call. Germline values: CDR1 MNHEY, CDR2 SMNVEV (reference sequence). Trimming took 5 bases from V and 0 from J, leaving 10 bases between them. This CDR3 contains 15 residues. CDR3 residues: CASSRSSATNEKLFF. The CDR3, as DNA: TGTGCCAGCAGTCGCTCTTCGGCAACTAATGAAAAACTGTTTTTT. Combining the CDR3 with reference TRBV27 and TRBJ1-4 gives the whole variable domain EAQVTQNPRYLITVTGKKLTVTCSQNMNHEYMSWYRQDPGLGLRQIYYSMNVEVTDKGDVPEGYKVSRKEKRNFPLILESPSPNQTSLYFCASSRSSATNEKLFFGSGTQLSVL.

The V call is TRBV4-1, the J call TRBJ1-2, with 7 bases fitting TRBD1. Trimming at V came to 2 bases and at J to 3 bases, leaving 6 bases not matched to a gene. This CDR3 contains 15 residues. From germline, CDR1 is MGHRA and CDR2 YSYEKL. The CDR3 sequence is CASSQSPTGYYGYTF. The CDR3 DNA reads as TGCGCCAGCAGCCAAAGCCCGACAGGGTACTATGGCTACACCTTC.

The chain couples TRBV19 to TRBJ1-1, with D possibly matching TRBD1 (6 bases). CDR3 length: 17 residues. Germline CDR1 reads LNHDA; CDR2 reads SQIVND (reference sequence). The V end lost 6 bases, the J end lost 0 bases, and 20 bases lay between the germline ends. The CDR3 coding sequence is TGTGCCAGTAGCCTCAATTTGGGACAAGATGTGAACACTGAAGCTTTCTTT. This translates into CASSLNLGQDVNTEAFF.

The J gene is TRBJ1-1, the V gene TRBV27; 9 nucleotides match TRBD1. Looked up from germline, CDR1 is MNHEY and CDR2 is SMNVEV (reference sequence). The CDR3 loop spans 15 amino acids. J was trimmed by 2 bases and V by 2 bases; bases with no gene match: 3. The CDR3 region is CASSLGDRANTEAFF. Written as DNA, the CDR3 is TGTGCCAGCAGTTTAGGGGACAGGGCAAACACTGAAGCTTTCTTT.

The CDR3 DNA reads TGCAGCGTTGGATCTAATCTGTTGGATACGCAGTATTTT. It yields the protein CSVGSNLLDTQYF. The chain is built from TRBV29-1 and TRBJ2-3; no clear D. CDR1 and CDR2 from the germline V gene are SQVTM and ANQGSEA. There are 13 residues in the CDR3. V shed 4 bases and J shed 6 bases, with 14 bases lying between them.

The J gene is TRBJ1-2, the V gene TRBV5-6; 7 bases align to TRBD1. V lost 4 bases and J lost 2; bases outside the gene matches: 8. The V gene's germline CDR1 is SGHDT and CDR2 YYEEEE. The CDR3 has 15 amino acids. CDR3 in DNA: TGTGCCAGCAGCCCGTTGAGGGACAGAAACTATGGCTACACCTTC. Its translation is CASSPLRDRNYGYTF.

This chain uses TRBV6-5 with TRBJ1-3, with unresolved D. Trimming cost V 5 bases and J 0 bases, with 11 bases left between them. CDR3 size: 15 residues. CDR1 and CDR2 (germline): MNHEY, SVGAGI. The CDR3 sequence is CASSPGGNSGNTIYF. The CDR3 nucleotides are TGTGCCAGCAGTCCAGGCGGGAACTCTGGAAACACCATATATTTT.

The rearrangement joins TRBV15 to TRBJ2-2; 12 nucleotides align to TRBD2. The CDR3 runs to 15 residues. Trimming took 7 bases from V and 8 from J; bases not matched to a gene: 8. In germline, CDR1 is LNHNV, CDR2 YYDKDF (reference sequence). CDR3 nucleotides: TGTGCCACCAAGCTTCGGGGACTAGCGGGTGGGGAGCTGTTTTTT. Protein product: CATKLRGLAGGELFF.

The rearrangement joins TRBV28 to TRBJ1-1; the match to TRBD1 covers 9 bases. The CDR3 sequence is 15 residues long. Per germline, CDR1 MDHEN and CDR2 SYDVKM. V lost 6 bases and J lost 4; bases outside the gene matches: 9. DNA of the CDR3: TGTGCCAGCAGGTCCGGGACAGGGCGAGGCACTGAAGCTTTCTTT. This codes for CASRSGTGRGTEAFF.

The table lists this clone with a count of one. The rearrangement joins TRBV7-8 to TRBJ2-5; tentatively, D is TRBD1 (5 bases). The CDR3 is made up of 16 amino acids. Trimming removed 0 bases from V and 2 bases from J, with 13 bases in between. Germline V CDR1 and CDR2: SGHVS, FQNEAQ. CDR3 amino acids: CASSLADIIPQETQYF. The CDR3 DNA follows: TGTGCCAGCAGCTTAGCGGACATTATCCCTCAAGAGACCCAGTACTTC.

DNA of the CDR3: TGTGCCAGCATTACCGGAGGCTCTGACACCGGGGAGCTGTTTTTT. Protein product: CASITGGSDTGELFF. This sequence joins TRBV6-6 and TRBJ2-2, with D tentatively TRBD2 (5 bases). Germline V lookup: CDR1 MNHNY, CDR2 SVGAGI (reference sequence). V lost 7 bases, J lost 3 bases, and 15 bases lay in between. CDR3 length: 15 amino acids.